These T cell receptor beta chains were read from a single sample in a study of blood T cell repertoires in COVID-19. Using immunoSEQ multiplex PCR, the repertoire was profiled, and TCRdb retains in-frame clones only, with some absent. The profile shows 160,000 or so clones, just under 80% of them singletons. Sequenced: peripheral blood. The receptors were gathered from a woman of 80 years or more with acute or convalescent COVID-19. CDR3s include the opening cysteine and the closing phenylalanine or tryptophan. Each record gives: CDR3 length, D gene, V gene, J gene, clone size, CDR3 DNA, CDR3 protein. The D gene is left open where the match is weak. Clone sizes are given selectively: once, few, many, or a class where the clone is expanded.

>15|TRBD2|TRBV27|TRBJ2-1|-
TGTGCCAGCAGACGGGGACTAGCGGGAAACAATGAGCAGTTCTTC
CASRRGLAGNNEQFF
>14|-|TRBV7-9|TRBJ1-2|-
TGTGCCAGCAGCTTAGAGGGGTCAGATAATGGCTACACCTTC
CASSLEGSDNGYTF
>18|TRBD2|TRBV28|TRBJ2-1|few
TGTGCCAGCAGTTCCCGGACTAGCGGGGGGCGAGATTACAATGAGCAGTTCTTC
CASSSRTSGGRDYNEQFF
>16|TRBD1|TRBV10-2|TRBJ1-1|-
TGCGCCAGCAGTGAGCGTGACAGGGGGCTGAACACTGAAGCTTTCTTT
CASSERDRGLNTEAFF
>21|-|TRBV18|TRBJ2-7|-
TGTGCCAGCTCACCACGTAATGGCGGGGAACTTATTAAACTACGAGTTATGGGGCAGTACTTC
CASSPRNGGELIKLRVMGQYF
>14|-|TRBV5-4|TRBJ1-2|-
TGTGCCAGCAGCTTGTTTCAGTCTAACTATGGCTACACCTTC
CASSLFQSNYGYTF
>15|TRBD2|TRBV5-1|TRBJ2-7|-
TGCGCCAGCAGCTTGGGTTCTAGCGGGACCTACGAGCAGTACTTC
CASSLGSSGTYEQYF
>15|-|TRBV7-8|TRBJ1-3|-
TGTGCCAGCAGACCGGCCAGGGTCGTCGGAAACACCATATATTTT
CASRPARVVGNTIYF
>14|-|TRBV18|TRBJ1-2|-
TGTGCCAGCTCACAACAGGGCTCTAACTATGGCTACACCTTC
CASSQQGSNYGYTF
>14|-|TRBV7-9|TRBJ2-2|-
TGTGCCAGCAGCTTGGTTAGAGACACCGGGGAGCTGTTTTTT
CASSLVRDTGELFF
>15|-|TRBV3-1/TRBV3-2|TRBJ1-4|-
TGTGCCAGCAGCCAAGCTCGGGGATATAATGAAAAACTGTTTTTT
CASSQARGYNEKLFF
>15|-|TRBV15|TRBJ1-5|once
TGTGCCACCAGCAGAGCCCTACAGGGCAATCAGCCCCAGCATTTT
CATSRALQGNQPQHF
>13|-|TRBV28|TRBJ1-4|-
TGTGCCAGCAGGGGCAGCAGAAAGGAAAAACTGTTTTTT
CASRGSRKEKLFF
>13|TRBD1|TRBV29-1|TRBJ1-1|few
TGCAGCGTTCCGGGACAGATGAACACTGAAGCTTTCTTT
CSVPGQMNTEAFF
>14|TRBD1|TRBV5-1|TRBJ1-2|-
TGCGCCAGCAGCTTTTCCAGGGGGCGGGATGGCTACACCTTC
CASSFSRGRDGYTF
>18|-|TRBV27|TRBJ2-1|once
TGTGCCAGCAGTTTATCCCCGAACCCGGGAGTCTCCTACAATGAGCAGTTCTTC
CASSLSPNPGVSYNEQFF
>15|TRBD1|TRBV11-2|TRBJ2-7|many
TGTGCCAGCAGCACCCACAGGGGCCCAGCCTACGAGCAGTACTTC
CASSTHRGPAYEQYF
>18|TRBD2|TRBV4-1|TRBJ2-3|once
TGCGCCAGCAGCCAAGACTGGTTTATAGCGGGGGGGCTGGATACGCAGTATTTT
CASSQDWFIAGGLDTQYF
>13|-|TRBV5-1|TRBJ2-1|-
TGCGCCAGCAGCCCCCAACAGGGTAGTGAGCAGTTCTTC
CASSPQQGSEQFF
>12|-|TRBV24-1|TRBJ2-3|-
TGTGCCACCAGTGACCCCTTGGATACGCAGTATTTT
CATSDPLDTQYF
>14|-|TRBV19|TRBJ2-6|-
TGTGCCAGTAGTCCAGGGTCTGGGGCCAACGTCCTGACTTTC
CASSPGSGANVLTF
>15|TRBD1|TRBV7-3|TRBJ2-2|few
TGTGCCAGCAGCTTAACGCCAGGGGGCCCCGGGGAGCTGTTTTTT
CASSLTPGGPGELFF
>14|-|TRBV2|TRBJ2-2|-
TGTGCCAGCAGACGGACAGAGAACACCGGGGAGCTGTTTTTT
CASRRTENTGELFF
>15|TRBD1|TRBV5-4|TRBJ1-1|-
TGTGCCAGCAGCGGGGGACAGTCGGTGAACACTGAAGCTTTCTTT
CASSGGQSVNTEAFF
>16|TRBD1|TRBV10-2|TRBJ1-4|-
TGCGCCAGCCGGACAGGGGGCTACCGGGTTAATGAAAAACTGTTTTTT
CASRTGGYRVNEKLFF
>14|-|TRBV5-5|TRBJ1-1|-
TGTGCCAGCAGCTTGATCACAGAGAACACTGAAGCTTTCTTT
CASSLITENTEAFF
>14|-|TRBV3-1/TRBV3-2|TRBJ1-1|-
TGTGCCAGCAGCGCCGGCGGGAAGAACACTGAAGCTTTCTTT
CASSAGGKNTEAFF
>16|-|TRBV7-2|TRBJ1-6|-
TGTGCCAGCAGCTTGATTGGAAAGGGACTTAATTCACCCCTCCACTTT
CASSLIGKGLNSPLHF
>15|-|TRBV7-9|TRBJ2-5|-
TGTGCCAGCAGCTTAGCGGGCCCAGGAGGGGAGACCCAGTACTTC
CASSLAGPGGETQYF